This TCR beta chain was found in a study of shared clonotypes between healthy human individuals. Whole-study results and caveats: In the sorted subsets, rarefaction showed sequencing was incomplete despite large depth.

TCRdb keeps only in-frame clones here, not all; method: immunoSEQ multiplex PCR. The sample contains millions of clones, 95% of which appear only once. As to this clone: What it binds is unknown.

Germline V lookup: CDR1 GTSNPN, CDR2 SVGIG (reference sequence). V lost 0 bases to trimming and J lost 3 bases, with 15 bases between them. The CDR3 is 15 residues long. This TCR was recovered from a man younger than 30 in good health. Material: naive CD4+ T cells sorted from blood. The sample's subset: CD45RA+ positively selected. The chain uses TRBV30 and TRBJ2-7; TRBD1 might be the D (6 bases). The CDR3 is CAWSVIDRRNYEQYF. The CDR3 DNA reads TGTGCCTGGAGTGTAATCGACAGGAGAAACTACGAGCAGTACTTC.